This T cell receptor (beta chain) was captured by sequencing in a study of lymphopenia after photon versus proton radiotherapy. Overall study findings and caveats: Under photons, naive T cells and diversity fell while effector/memory populations rose. A bigger post-nadir fall in TCR diversity correlated inversely with survival time in deceased patients. Oligoclonal CD8+ Temra expansion after nadir drove photon patients' diversity drop. Survival link was tested only in deceased patients; proton benefit remains a possibility.

Turning to this clone: Its target is unknown.

Only in-frame clones appear in the TCRdb table, and some are missing; sequencing was by immunoSEQ multiplex PCR. The sample has about 20,000 clones, roughly nine tenths seen once. The origin of this receptor is a man aged 65 to 85 with pancreatic cancer. The input for sequencing was peripheral blood, taken from a patient treated with proton-based radiotherapy.

The CDR3 DNA follows: TGTGCCAGCAGTTGGACAGGGCGCTCTGGAAACACCATATATTTT. Its protein is CASSWTGRSGNTIYF. The rearrangement uses TRBV28 and TRBJ1-3; TRBD1 matches at 8 bases. This CDR3 is built from 15 residues. V trimming: 4 bases; J trimming: 0 bases; junction bases outside the gene matches: 2. The germline V gene has CDR1 MDHEN and CDR2 SYDVKM.